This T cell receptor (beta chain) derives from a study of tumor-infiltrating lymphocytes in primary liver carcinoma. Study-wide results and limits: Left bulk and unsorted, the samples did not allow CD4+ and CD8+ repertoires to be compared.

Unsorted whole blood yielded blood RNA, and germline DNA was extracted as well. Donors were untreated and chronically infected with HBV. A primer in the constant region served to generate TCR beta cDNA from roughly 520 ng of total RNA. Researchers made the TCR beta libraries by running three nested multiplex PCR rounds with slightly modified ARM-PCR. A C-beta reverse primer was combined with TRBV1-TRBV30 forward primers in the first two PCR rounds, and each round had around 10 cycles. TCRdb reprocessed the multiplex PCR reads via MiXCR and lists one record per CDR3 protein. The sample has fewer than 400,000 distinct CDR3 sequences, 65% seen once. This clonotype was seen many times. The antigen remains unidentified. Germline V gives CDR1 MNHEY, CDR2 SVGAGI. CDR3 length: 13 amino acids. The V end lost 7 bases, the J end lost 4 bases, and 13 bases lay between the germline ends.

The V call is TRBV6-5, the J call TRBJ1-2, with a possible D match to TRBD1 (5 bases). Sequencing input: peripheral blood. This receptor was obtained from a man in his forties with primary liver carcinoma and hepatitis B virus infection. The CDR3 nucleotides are TGTGCCAGCACCGACAGCCCTCTCTATGGCTACACCTTC. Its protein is CASTDSPLYGYTF.